The clone carrying this TCR beta chain has ten or more counts. Antigen specificity is unknown. TCR alpha and beta CDR3 regions were amplified from RNA using iRepertoire nested multiplex PCR. Input was roughly 100-450 ng of tissue mRNA or PBMC total RNA. MiXCR, run by TCRdb on the multiplex PCR reads, gives a single entry per CDR3 protein. Here the sample spans around 90,000 distinct CDR3 sequences, roughly 37% being singletons. These data come from a study of glioma-infiltrating T cells. Whole-study findings and limits: Only very few CDR3 sequences appeared in both tissue and blood. Gliomas, especially low-grade, showed above-expected tissue-blood divergence; non-neoplastic patients showed below.

CDR3 length equals 17 residues. Trimming cost V 0 bases and J 10 bases; bases outside gene matches: 13. Per germline, CDR1 MNHNY and CDR2 SVGAGI (reference sequence). The chain is built from TRBV6-6 and TRBJ1-3, with 9 bases aligning to TRBD1. Sequenced sample: glioma tissue, nonneoplastic brain tissue, or PBMCs (not recorded which). This TCR came from a human donor with low-grade glioma or glioblastoma, undergoing nonglioma brain surgery, or in good health (not recorded which). In DNA, the CDR3 is TGTGCCAGCAGTTACTCTACAGGGGGCCCCTCCATAGGGACCATATATTTT. Protein: CASSYSTGGPSIGTIYF.